The clone carrying this T cell receptor (beta chain) ranks as medium-sized. Its antigen remains unidentified. Each CDR3 protein is one row after TCRdb ran MiXCR on the 5' RACE reads. The repertoire holds about 25,000 distinct CDR3 sequences, with around 15% as singletons. This entry belongs to a study of neurological immune-mediated disorders. Study findings and constraints: Multiple sclerosis patients had less TCR clonal expansion than even healthy controls, unlike HTLV-1-associated myelopathy. Because no CDR3 amino acid sequences were shared across subjects by expanded clones, private repertoires were suggested in all groups.

The germline V gene encodes CDR1 SGHRS and CDR2 YFSETQ. This CDR3 comprises 14 residues. The V and J ends lost 0 bases and 4 bases, in that order; junction bases with no gene match: 3. The study built unsorted libraries from 2 million PBMCs kept at -80 C. The chain uses TRBV5-1 and TRBJ1-1; 7 bases fit TRBD1. The sample comprised PBMCs. This receptor was obtained from a woman in her forties with HTLV-1-associated myelopathy (HAM/TSP). CDR3 protein: CASSLDRGGTEAFF. In nucleotides, the CDR3 is TGCGCCAGCAGCTTGGACAGGGGCGGCACTGAAGCTTTCTTT.